The T cell receptor beta chain described here comes from a study of human thymus T cells. Study observations and caveats: Biased V and J segment usage appeared in thymus and peripheral blood.

Germline CDR1 LNHDA, CDR2 SQIVND (reference sequence). V dropped 1 base and J dropped 9 bases, with 19 bases sitting between them. The CDR3 has 15 residues. Profiled with immunoSEQ multiplex PCR; TCRdb holds only in-frame clones, not every one. This table holds tens of thousands of clones, 94% found once. Comments on this clone: What it binds is unknown.

Only four of the eight donors provided an approximately 0.45-1 mL blood sample. No fixed cell number was used; all available blood leukocytes supplied DNA. This chain joins TRBV19 and TRBJ2-7; D perhaps matches TRBD2 (5 bases). Sample: blood. This TCR came from a boy under two years old with a congenital heart defect but otherwise immunologically healthy. The chain's CDR3 is CASSIVGVEIARQYF. The CDR3, as DNA: TGTGCCAGTAGTATAGTGGGAGTCGAAATAGCAAGGCAGTACTTC.